The clone carrying this TCR beta chain was counted a single time. The antigen is not known. Given a much more abundant clone one base away, this may be a read error. Researchers generated TCR beta cDNA from roughly 510 ng of total RNA, relying on a constant-region primer. Each TCR beta library was derived from three nested multiplex PCR rounds that employed slightly modified ARM-PCR. Each of the first two PCR rounds ran approximately 9 cycles with TRBV1-TRBV30 forward and C-beta reverse primers. From the multiplex PCR reads, TCRdb called clonotypes with MiXCR, one entry per CDR3 protein. The sample records around 330,000 distinct CDR3 sequences, 65% being singletons. The length of the CDR3 is 14 residues. The sample belongs to a study of tumor-infiltrating lymphocytes in primary liver carcinoma. Notes on the study in general: Tumor region pairs outstripped tumor-adjacent and tumor-blood pairs in overlap.

The blood RNA (from unsorted whole blood) was obtained, and germline DNA was also extracted. Infection with HBV was chronic in patients; they were treatment-naive. This chain joins TRBV12-3 or TRBV12-4 and TRBJ2-7; the match to TRBD2 covers 8 bases. Material: peripheral blood. This receptor was identified in a man aged 40-55 years with primary liver carcinoma and hepatitis B virus infection. The CDR3: CASSPPGLVPEQHF. In DNA form, the CDR3 reads TGTGCCAGCAGTCCCCCGGGACTAGTACCCGAGCAGCACTTC.